These 5 T cell receptor beta chains were all obtained from the same sample, sequenced in a study of blood T cell repertoires in COVID-19. Using immunoSEQ multiplex PCR, the repertoire was profiled, and TCRdb retains in-frame clones only, with some absent. The sample comprises some 220,000 clones, approximately 85% of which are singletons, and about 5.1% rests with the top ten. The sample taken for sequencing was peripheral blood. The receptor set was obtained from a middle-aged man with COVID-19, enrolled during active disease.

This chain joins TRBV19 and TRBJ1-5, with 11 bases that match TRBD1. The CDR3 sequence is 15 residues long. The trim removed 5 bases at V and 6 bases at J, leaving 6 bases unmatched. Germline CDR1 reads LNHDA; CDR2 reads SQIVND (reference sequence). CDR3 nucleotides: TGTGCCAGTAGTTCCTGGACAGGGGGCGTTCAGCCCCAGCATTTT. Protein product: CASSSWTGGVQPQHF.

This sequence joins TRBV30 and TRBJ2-3; D may be TRBD1 (5 bases). This CDR3 contains 14 residues. V was clipped by 3 bases and J by 1 base, with 11 bases between them. Germline CDR1 GTSNPN, CDR2 SVGIG (reference sequence). Here the CDR3 reads CAWRGLPGTDTQYF. DNA of the CDR3: TGTGCCTGGAGGGGGCTTCCAGGCACAGATACGCAGTATTTT. The whole variable domain, filled in from reference TRBV30 and TRBJ2-3, reads SQTIHQWPATLVQPVGSPLSLECTVEGTSNPNLYWYRQAAGRGLQLLFYSVGIGQISSEVPQNLSASRPQDRQFILSSKKLLLSDSGFYLCAWRGLPGTDTQYFGPGTRLTVL.

This rearrangement joins TRBV5-1 to TRBJ1-1; weak D call: TRBD1 (5 bases). From germline, CDR1 is SGHRS and CDR2 YFSETQ. V dropped 2 bases and J dropped 6 bases, with 11 bases sitting between them. There are 13 residues in the CDR3. This CDR3 reads CASSFRDSSEAFF. CDR3 in DNA: TGCGCCAGCAGCTTCCGGGACTCGTCTGAAGCTTTCTTT.

This chain connects TRBV19 to TRBJ1-6; D ambiguous. Germline assignment: CDR1 LNHDA and CDR2 SQIVND (reference sequence). The V end lost 0 bases, the J end lost 12 bases, and 9 bases lay between the germline ends. The CDR3 extends over 13 amino acids. The CDR3 DNA is TGTGCCAGTAGTATAGAGCGGGATTTACCCCTCCACTTT. It encodes CASSIERDLPLHF. Drawing the rest from reference TRBV19 and TRBJ1-6, the complete variable domain is DGGITQSPKYLFRKEGQNVTLSCEQNLNHDAMYWYRQDPGQGLRLIYYSQIVNDFQKGDIAEGYSVSREKKESFPLTVTSAQKNPTAFYLCASSIERDLPLHFGNGTRLTVT.

This clone occurred once. The chain combines TRBV5-5 with TRBJ2-3, with TRBD2 as a possible D gene (5 bases). CDR3 length: 16 residues. Deletions cut 7 bases from V and 1 base from J, with 19 bases between. Germline V gene lookup returns CDR1 SGHKS and CDR2 YYEKEE (reference sequence). DNA of the CDR3: TGTGCCAGCCGCTGGTCGGCGGTCGGGGGCACAGATACGCAGTATTTT. It encodes CASRWSAVGGTDTQYF.